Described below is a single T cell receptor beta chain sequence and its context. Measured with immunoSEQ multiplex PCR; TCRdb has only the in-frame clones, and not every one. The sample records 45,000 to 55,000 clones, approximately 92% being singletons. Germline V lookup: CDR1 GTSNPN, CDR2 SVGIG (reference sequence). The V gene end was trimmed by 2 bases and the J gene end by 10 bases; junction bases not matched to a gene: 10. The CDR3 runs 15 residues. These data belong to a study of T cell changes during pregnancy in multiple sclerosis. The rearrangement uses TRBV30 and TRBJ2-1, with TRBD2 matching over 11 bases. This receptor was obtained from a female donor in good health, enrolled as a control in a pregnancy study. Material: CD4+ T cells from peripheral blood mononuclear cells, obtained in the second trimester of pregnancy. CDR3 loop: CAWSKNGLAGDEQFF. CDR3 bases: TGTGCCTGGAGTAAAAATGGACTAGCGGGCGACGAGCAGTTCTTC. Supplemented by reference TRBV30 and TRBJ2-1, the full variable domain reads SQTIHQWPATLVQPVGSPLSLECTVEGTSNPNLYWYRQAAGRGLQLLFYSVGIGQISSEVPQNLSASRPQDRQFILSSKKLLLSDSGFYLCAWSKNGLAGDEQFFGPGTRLTVL.